The T cell receptor (beta chain) under discussion was sequenced for a study of OX40 agonist ivuxolimab in advanced cancers. Study-wide background: An agonistic anti-OX40 (CD134) antibody, ivuxolimab, was used to treat the patients. Antecedent anti-PD-1, anti-PD-L1 or anti-CTLA-4 therapy was permissible, with roughly 36% having received some.

Method: immunoSEQ multiplex PCR; TCRdb's copy keeps in-frame clones and lacks some. The sample carries tens of thousands of clones, 80% recorded once. The ends lost 4 bases at V and 4 bases at J; junction bases unmatched: 5. The CDR3 contains 14 residues. Germline CDR1 and CDR2: SGHRS and YFSETQ. The investigators sampled blood at baseline, at cycle 4 day 1, and at cycle 7 day 1. Specimen: CD4+ or CD8+ T cells sorted from blood, collected in a trial of the OX40 agonist ivuxolimab. This clonotype originated in an adult with an advanced solid tumor such as melanoma, head and neck, liver or kidney cancer. This chain links TRBV5-1 with TRBJ1-2; TRBD1 matches 9 bases. CDR3 in DNA: TGCGCCAGCAGCCGACAGGGGGGCGGCTATGGCTACACCTTC. This sequence encodes CASSRQGGGYGYTF.